This T cell receptor beta chain was found in a study of T-cell reconstitution after alpha-beta-depleted transplantation in children. Study findings and constraints: Where alpha-beta T cells came from about two months after transplant was reportedly several hundred expanded graft clones. At day 60, the high TCRbeta diversity found in some patients originated from recipient T cells and thymic progenitors that had survived. Newly produced T cells mostly accounted for T-cell counts and diversity one year post-transplant.

In regard to this clonotype: Antigen unknown.

It was with unique molecular identifiers that the TCRbeta library was prepared. TCRdb re-derived calls from the PCR reads in MiXCR, one entry per CDR3 protein. The profile shows 500,000 to 750,000 distinct CDR3 sequences, 10% to 15% of them singletons. Trimming took 5 bases from V and 0 from J, leaving 17 bases between them. Germline V CDR1 and CDR2: MNHEY, SMNVEV (reference sequence). The CDR3 contains 17 residues. The receptor comes from a male patient aged 10-17 years who had a stem cell transplant for acute myeloid leukemia, so the T cells may come from the graft donor. The chain couples TRBV27 to TRBJ1-5; possibly TRBD1 for D (5 bases). Sequences were derived from PBMCs, mostly from graft donor cells, sampled 360 days after TCRalphabeta/CD19-depleted stem cell transplant. Written as DNA, the CDR3 is TGTGCCAGCAGTCTGACAGCGAACTCTTATAGCAATCAGCCCCAGCATTTT. It is translated as CASSLTANSYSNQPQHF.